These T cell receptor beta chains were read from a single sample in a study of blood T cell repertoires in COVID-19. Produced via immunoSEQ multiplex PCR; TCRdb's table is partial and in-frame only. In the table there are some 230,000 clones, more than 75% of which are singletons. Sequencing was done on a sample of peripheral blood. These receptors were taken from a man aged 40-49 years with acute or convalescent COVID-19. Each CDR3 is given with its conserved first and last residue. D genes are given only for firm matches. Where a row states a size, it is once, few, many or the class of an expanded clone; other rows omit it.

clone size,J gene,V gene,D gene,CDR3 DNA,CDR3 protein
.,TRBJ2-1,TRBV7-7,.,TGTGCCAGCAGCCCTCTAGGGGGTTACGCCTACAATGAGCAGTTCTTC,CASSPLGGYAYNEQFF
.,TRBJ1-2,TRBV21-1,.,TGTGCCAGCAAAGAGGGCTACACCTTC,CASKEGYTF
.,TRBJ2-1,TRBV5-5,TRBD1,TGTGCCAGCAGCTTGGACGACAGGGGATACAATGAGCAGTTCTTC,CASSLDDRGYNEQFF
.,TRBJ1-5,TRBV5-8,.,TGTGCCAGCACCGACTGGAGCAATCAGCCCCAGCATTTT,CASTDWSNQPQHF
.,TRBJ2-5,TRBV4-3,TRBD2,TGCGCCAGCAGCCAAGATACTAGCGGGGGGGCCATGGAGACCCAGTACTTC,CASSQDTSGGAMETQYF
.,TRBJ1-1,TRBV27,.,TGTGCCAGCAAACCCTCAGACAGATTGAACACTGAAGCTTTCTTT,CASKPSDRLNTEAFF
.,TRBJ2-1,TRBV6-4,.,TGTGCCAGCAGTGACACCGACAGGTACCACTACAATGAGCAGTTCTTC,CASSDTDRYHYNEQFF
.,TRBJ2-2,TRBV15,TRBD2,TGTGCCACCAGCCTTGGGTGGCGGGGGGGGTTCGGGGAGCTGTTTTTT,CATSLGWRGGFGELFF
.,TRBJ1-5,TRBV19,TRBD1,TGTGCCAGTAGTTTGGACAGGCCTGGCAATCAGCCCCAGCATTTT,CASSLDRPGNQPQHF
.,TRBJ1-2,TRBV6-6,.,TGTGCCAGCAGCCAGAATCCAATGAACTATGGCTACACCTTC,CASSQNPMNYGYTF
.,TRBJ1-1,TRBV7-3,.,TGTGCCAGCAGCTTAGGACATGGAGGGATGGGGACTGAAGCTTTCTTT,CASSLGHGGMGTEAFF
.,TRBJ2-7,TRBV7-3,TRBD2,TGTGCCAGCAGCTCCCGGACTAGCGGGGGCGAGCAGTACTTC,CASSSRTSGGEQYF
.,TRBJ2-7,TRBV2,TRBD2,TGTGCCAGCAGGCCGGGACTAGCGGGGGGCCCCTACGAGCAGTACTTC,CASRPGLAGGPYEQYF
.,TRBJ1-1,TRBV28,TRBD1,TGTGCCAGCAGTCTTAGGGACAGGGAGATTACAAAAGCTTTCTTT,CASSLRDREITKAFF
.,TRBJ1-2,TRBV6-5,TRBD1,TGTGCCAGCAGTCAGACAGGGAAGGGCTATGGCTACACCTTC,CASSQTGKGYGYTF
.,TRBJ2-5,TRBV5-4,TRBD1,TGTGCCAGCAGCGATGGACAGGGCGGATTACAAGAGACCCAGTACTTC,CASSDGQGGLQETQYF
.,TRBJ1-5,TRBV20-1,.,TGCATGTTTGGCCAGCCCCAGCATTTT,CMFGQPQHF
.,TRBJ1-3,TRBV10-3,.,TGTGCCATCAGTGAGGGGAAACGGGGAGCCTCTGGAAACACCATATATTTT,CAISEGKRGASGNTIYF
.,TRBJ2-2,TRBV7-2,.,TGTGCCAGCAGCTTGAGGACAGTCGGAGTCCCCGGGGAGCTGTTTTTT,CASSLRTVGVPGELFF
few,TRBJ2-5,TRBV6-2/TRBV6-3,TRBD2,TGTGCCAGCAGTTATGGTAGCGGGTATACTCACGAGACCCAGTACTTC,CASSYGSGYTHETQYF
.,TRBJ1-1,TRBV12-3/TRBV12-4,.,TGTGCCAGCAGTTCGACAGGTTACACTGAAGCTTTCTTT,CASSSTGYTEAFF
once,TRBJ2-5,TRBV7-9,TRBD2,TGTGCCAGCAGCTTCGGAGTTAGGAGGGAGGGGACGGAGACCCAGTACTTC,CASSFGVRREGTETQYF
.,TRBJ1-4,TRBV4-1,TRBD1,TGCGCCAGCAGCCAAGGTAAACAGGGGGAAGAAAAACTGTTTTTT,CASSQGKQGEEKLFF
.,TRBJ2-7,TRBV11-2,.,TGTGCCAGCAGCTTAGGTTTCAAAGAGCAGTACTTC,CASSLGFKEQYF
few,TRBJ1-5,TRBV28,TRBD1,TGTGCCAGCAGGATGGACAGGCTGAATCAGCCCCAGCATTTT,CASRMDRLNQPQHF
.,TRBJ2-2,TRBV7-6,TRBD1,TGTGCCAGCAGCCTCGGACAGGAGGTATCCGGGGAGCTGTTTTTT,CASSLGQEVSGELFF
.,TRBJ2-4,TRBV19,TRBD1,TGTGCCAGTAGTCCGACCCGACAGGGTAACATTCAGTACTTC,CASSPTRQGNIQYF
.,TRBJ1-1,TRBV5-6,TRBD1,TGTGCCAGCAGCGCCGGGACAGGGGGGCTTAAAACTGAAGCTTTCTTT,CASSAGTGGLKTEAFF
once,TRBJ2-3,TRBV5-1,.,TGCGCCAGCAGAGGAGGGAAAACGTCAGATACGCAGTATTTT,CASRGGKTSDTQYF
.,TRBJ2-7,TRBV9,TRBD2,TGTGCCAGCAGCCCGGCGGGGTCTAGCGGTAACTACGAGCAGTACTTC,CASSPAGSSGNYEQYF
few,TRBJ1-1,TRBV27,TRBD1,TGTGCCAGCAGCTCAGGGGGTTCGAACACTGAAGCTTTCTTT,CASSSGGSNTEAFF
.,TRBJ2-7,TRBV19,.,TGTGCCAGTAGTACCCGAGGAGGGGAGCAGTACTTC,CASSTRGGEQYF
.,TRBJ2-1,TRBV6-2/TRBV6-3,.,TGTGCCAGCAGTCCCGGGACAGCGGGCGGATACAGTGAGCAGTTCTTC,CASSPGTAGGYSEQFF
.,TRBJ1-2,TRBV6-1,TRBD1,TGTGCCAGCAGTGATAGATCGACAGGGAGAGGCTACACCTTC,CASSDRSTGRGYTF
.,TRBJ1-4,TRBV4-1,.,TGCGCCAGCACCGGTTTAACTAATGAAAAACTGTTTTTT,CASTGLTNEKLFF
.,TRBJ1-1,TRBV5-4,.,TGTGCCAGCAGCTTGCAGGGGCGAGTGTTGGCTTTCTTT,CASSLQGRVLAFF
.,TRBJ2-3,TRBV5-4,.,TGTGCCAGCACCGTCGCGGGACTCGGGAGTCCAGATACGCAGTATTTT,CASTVAGLGSPDTQYF
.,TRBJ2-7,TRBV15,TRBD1,TGTGCCACCAGCAGTCGGGACAGGGTCGCCGAGCAGTACTTC,CATSSRDRVAEQYF
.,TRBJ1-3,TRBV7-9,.,TGTGCCAGCAGCTTAGGGGGAGCCTTTTCTGGAAACACCATATATTTT,CASSLGGAFSGNTIYF
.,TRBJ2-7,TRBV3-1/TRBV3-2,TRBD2,TGTGCCAGCAGCTCAGATACGGGGGGGCAGTCCTACGAGCAGTACTTC,CASSSDTGGQSYEQYF
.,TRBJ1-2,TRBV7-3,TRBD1,TGTGCCAGCAGCTTAGGACAGGGGGAGTCTGGCTACACCTTC,CASSLGQGESGYTF
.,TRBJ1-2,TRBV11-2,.,TGTGCCAGCTCAGACAGGACCCAGACTAACTATGGCTACACCTTC,CASSDRTQTNYGYTF
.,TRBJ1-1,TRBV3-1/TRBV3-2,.,TGTGCCAGCAGCCAAGATCTGGGGGGCACTGAAGCTTTCTTT,CASSQDLGGTEAFF
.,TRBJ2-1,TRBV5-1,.,TGCGCCAGCAGCCCGACTAGGGCTTTCAATGAGCAGTTCTTC,CASSPTRAFNEQFF
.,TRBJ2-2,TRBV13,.,TGTGCCAGCATCGAAATGGGCTCCGGGGACACCGGGGAGCTGTTTTTT,CASIEMGSGDTGELFF
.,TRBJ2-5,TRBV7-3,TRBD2,TGTGCCAGCAGCTTAAGGGGACTAGCGGCGGGACGAGAGACCCAGTACTTC,CASSLRGLAAGRETQYF
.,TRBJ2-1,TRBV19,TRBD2,TGTGCCAGTAGTATAGGTCTAGCGGCGGGCAATGAGCAGTTCTTC,CASSIGLAAGNEQFF
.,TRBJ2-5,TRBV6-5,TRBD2,TGTGCCAGCAGTTACTCGGCGGGGGGGCCCCAAGAGACCCAGTACTTC,CASSYSAGGPQETQYF
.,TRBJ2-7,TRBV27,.,TGTGCCAGCAGTTTAAGTGGGGGCCGTTACGAGCAGTACTTC,CASSLSGGRYEQYF
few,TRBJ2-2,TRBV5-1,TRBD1,TGCGCCAGCACCCCGGGACAGGCGGGACACACCGGGGAGCTGTTTTTT,CASTPGQAGHTGELFF